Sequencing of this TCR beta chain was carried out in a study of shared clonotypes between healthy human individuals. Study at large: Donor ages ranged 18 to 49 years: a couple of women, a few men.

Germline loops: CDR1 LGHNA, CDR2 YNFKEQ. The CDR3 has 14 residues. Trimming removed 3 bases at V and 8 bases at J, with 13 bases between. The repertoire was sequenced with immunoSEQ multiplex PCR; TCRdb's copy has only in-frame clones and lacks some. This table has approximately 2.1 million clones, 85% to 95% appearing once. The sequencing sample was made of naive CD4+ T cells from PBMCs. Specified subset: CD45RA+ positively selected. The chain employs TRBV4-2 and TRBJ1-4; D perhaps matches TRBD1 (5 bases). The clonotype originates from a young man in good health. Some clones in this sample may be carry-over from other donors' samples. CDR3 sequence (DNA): TGTGCCAGCAGCCAGGCGCGTGGGGACGAAAAACTGTTTTTT. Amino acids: CASSQARGDEKLFF.